These T cell receptor beta chains were read from a single sample in a study of blood T cell repertoires in COVID-19. Some clones are missing from TCRdb's copy, which holds only in-frame ones; the method was immunoSEQ multiplex PCR. The sample has about 670,000 clones, more than 80% seen once. Sequencing input: peripheral blood. These receptors were obtained from a woman aged 18 to 35 with acute or convalescent COVID-19. CDR3s include the opening cysteine and the closing phenylalanine or tryptophan. The D gene is left open where the match is weak. Clone size is stated in some rows and not others, as once, few, many or a class when expanded.

TRBJ1-2 - 15 TRBV7-7 - CASSLRQGRRGGYTF TGTGCCAGCAGCTTAAGGCAGGGCCGTAGGGGTGGCTACACCTTC
TRBJ2-3 TRBD2 16 TRBV7-9 - CASSSSSGDLLDTQYF TGTGCCAGCAGCTCTTCTAGCGGGGACCTCTTGGATACGCAGTATTTT
TRBJ1-5 TRBD1 19 TRBV14 - CASSHLAPGQKNSNQPQHF TGTGCCAGCAGCCATTTGGCCCCGGGACAGAAAAATAGCAATCAGCCCCAGCATTTT
TRBJ2-3 TRBD2 15 TRBV19 - CASSPTSGGIDTQYF TGTGCCAGTAGTCCCACTAGCGGGGGAATAGATACGCAGTATTTT
TRBJ1-1 - 13 TRBV28 - CASSHPPTAEAFF TGTGCCAGCAGTCACCCGCCGACAGCTGAAGCTTTCTTT
TRBJ1-4 - 14 TRBV6-5 - CASSLGGHNEKLFF TGTGCCAGCAGCCTAGGGGGACATAATGAAAAACTGTTTTTT
TRBJ1-4 TRBD1 16 TRBV6-6 - CASSYQGVETNEKLFF TGTGCCAGCAGTTACCAGGGGGTGGAAACTAATGAAAAACTGTTTTTT
TRBJ2-1 - 14 TRBV6-5 - CASRSTLETYEQFF TGTGCCAGCAGGTCGACTTTAGAAACCTATGAGCAGTTCTTC
TRBJ2-5 TRBD1 15 TRBV5-1 - CASSARGQGQETQYF TGCGCCAGCAGCGCCAGGGGACAGGGCCAAGAGACCCAGTACTTC
TRBJ1-2 TRBD1 13 TRBV27 - CASRPRQGYGYTF TGTGCCAGCAGGCCCAGACAGGGTTATGGCTACACCTTC
TRBJ2-2 - 17 TRBV27 - CASSLTRGLNRAGELFF TGTGCCAGCAGTTTAACGAGGGGGTTGAATCGGGCCGGGGAGCTGTTTTTT
TRBJ1-5 - 15 TRBV9 - CASSGGSGVAQPQHF TGTGCCAGCAGCGGGGGTTCAGGGGTGGCTCAGCCCCAGCATTTT
TRBJ2-7 TRBD1 13 TRBV5-1 - CASSLGDSNEQYF TGCGCCAGCAGCTTGGGGGACAGTAACGAGCAGTACTTC
TRBJ1-4 - 15 TRBV6-1 - CASSEVGGRVEKLFF TGTGCCAGCAGTGAAGTCGGGGGGCGGGTTGAAAAACTGTTTTTT
TRBJ2-2 TRBD2 16 TRBV6-6 - CASSYSLAGGTGELFF TGTGCCAGCAGTTACTCGCTAGCGGGGGGAACCGGGGAGCTGTTTTTT
TRBJ1-6 TRBD1 15 TRBV29-1 - CSVGRGGGHNSPLHF TGCAGCGTTGGCAGAGGGGGCGGGCATAATTCACCCCTCCACTTT
TRBJ2-7 TRBD2 15 TRBV2 - CASSELGGGAREQYF TGTGCCAGCAGTGAATTGGGCGGGGGGGCCCGGGAGCAGTACTTC
TRBJ2-3 - 13 TRBV27 - CATTNPRGDTQYF TGTGCCACCACCAATCCGCGGGGAGATACGCAGTATTTT
TRBJ1-1 TRBD1 15 TRBV29-1 - CSAADRGPMNTEAFF TGCAGCGCTGCGGACAGGGGGCCCATGAACACTGAAGCTTTCTTT
TRBJ1-2 TRBD1 15 TRBV25-1 - CASSTPQGALDGYTF TGTGCCAGCAGTACTCCCCAGGGGGCCTTAGATGGCTACACCTTC
TRBJ2-7 TRBD1 16 TRBV7-2 - CASSLPDRGRRYEQYF TGTGCCAGCAGCTTACCGGACAGGGGGAGACGGTACGAGCAGTACTTC
TRBJ2-3 - 12 TRBV4-1 - CASSHLFDTQYF TGCGCCAGCAGCCACCTCTTCGATACGCAGTATTTT
TRBJ2-3 - 12 TRBV5-4 - CASSYEADTQYF TGTGCCAGCAGCTATGAGGCCGATACGCAGTATTTT
TRBJ2-1 TRBD1 15 TRBV6-5 few CASSAGTGGWNEQFF TGTGCCAGCAGCGCCGGGACAGGGGGCTGGAATGAGCAGTTCTTC
TRBJ1-2 - 16 TRBV3-1/TRBV3-2 few CASSQVSPGGRYGYTF TGTGCCAGCAGCCAAGTCTCCCCGGGGGGCAGGTATGGCTACACCTTC
TRBJ1-2 TRBD1 13 TRBV27 - CASSLQGNYGYTF TGTGCCAGCAGCCTACAGGGGAACTATGGCTACACCTTC
TRBJ2-1 - 12 TRBV3-1/TRBV3-2 - CASSPPGNEQFF TGTGCCAGCAGCCCCCCCGGCAATGAGCAGTTCTTC
TRBJ2-7 - 14 TRBV29-1 - CSVEVWKGSYEQYF TGCAGCGTTGAAGTTTGGAAGGGGTCGTACGAGCAGTACTTC
TRBJ2-7 TRBD2 14 TRBV19 - CASNPAGVSYEQYF TGTGCCAGTAACCCCGCGGGGGTTTCCTACGAGCAGTACTTC
TRBJ2-3 TRBD2 15 TRBV24-1 - CATSDRGLAADTQYF TGTGCCACCAGTGATCGTGGACTAGCGGCAGATACGCAGTATTTT
TRBJ1-2 - 12 TRBV29-1 once CSVGGRSNGYTF TGCAGCGTTGGAGGGCGAAGTAATGGCTACACCTTC
TRBJ2-3 TRBD2 16 TRBV7-9 - CASSHLGLAKTDTQYF TGTGCCAGCAGCCACCTGGGACTAGCAAAAACAGATACGCAGTATTTT
TRBJ2-1 - 13 TRBV6-5 - CASSYSPGSEQFF TGTGCCAGCAGTTACTCTCCGGGGAGTGAGCAGTTCTTC
TRBJ1-3 - 15 TRBV2 - CASRGGPGYGNTIYF TGTGCCAGCAGGGGAGGTCCCGGCTACGGAAACACCATATATTTT
TRBJ1-2 TRBD1 15 TRBV5-1 - CASSLAGDSFYGYTF TGCGCCAGCAGCTTGGCCGGGGACAGCTTCTATGGCTACACCTTC